The 22 T cell receptor beta chains given below trace back to one sample, sequenced in a study of identical twins. Each CDR3 protein is one row after TCRdb ran MiXCR on the 5' RACE reads. The sample has 18,000 or so distinct CDR3 sequences, nearly 70% seen once. The sample consisted of memory (CD45RO+) T cells sorted from blood. The receptors here all came from a woman under 30 in good health. This table probably holds off-target reads from a library built for another chain.

The rearrangement uses TRBV20-1 and TRBJ2-3, with 7 bases lining up with TRBD2. This CDR3 region has 14 residues. Germline CDR1 DFQATT, CDR2 SNEGSKA (reference sequence). J gave up 1 base and V 7 bases, and 8 bases lay outside the gene matches. The CDR3 nucleotides read TGCAGTGTTCAAGGGGCGGGAGGCACAGATACGCAGTATTTT. Translated, it gives CSVQGAGGTDTQYF.

The chain uses TRBV12-3 or TRBV12-4 and TRBJ2-1; D ambiguous. The CDR3 sequence is 14 residues long. The germline V and J ends were trimmed by 2 bases and 2 bases, with 7 bases remaining between them. CDR3 region: CASSLRRTYNEQFF. As DNA, the CDR3 is TGTGCCAGCAGTTTAAGGCGGACCTACAATGAGCAGTTCTTC.

V gene TRBV10-1 combines with J gene TRBJ2-1; 8 nucleotides align to TRBD2. J gave up 9 bases and V 6 bases, and 7 bases lay outside the gene matches. This CDR3 is 13 amino acids long. Looked up from germline, CDR1 is WNHNN and CDR2 is SYGVQD (reference sequence). CDR3 coding DNA: TGCGCCAGCAGGAGCGGGAGTCGTACTGAGCAGTTCTTC. It is translated as CASRSGSRTEQFF.

This clonotype was seen a handful of times. V is TRBV28 and J is TRBJ2-3; tentative D call: TRBD2 (6 bases). The V gene's germline CDR1 is MDHEN and CDR2 SYDVKM. The CDR3 runs to 16 residues. Between the trimmed V and J ends, which lost 8 bases and 4 bases, there was a span of 22 bases. The CDR3 region has the DNA TGTGCCAGCGGCGCAACTAGCCCGTCACCCGCAGATACGCAGTATTTT. This translates into CASGATSPSPADTQYF.

The CDR3 sequence is CASSYTTVNTEAFF. CDR3 coding DNA: TGTGCCAGCAGTTACACCACAGTGAACACTGAAGCTTTCTTT. The V call is TRBV6-5, the J call TRBJ1-1; D not resolved. CDR1 and CDR2 from the germline V gene are MNHEY and SVGAGI. Trimming shortened V by 2 bases and J by 0 bases, and 7 bases separated the two germline ends. This CDR3 spans 14 amino acids.

This chain's CDR3 is CASSKVGETSGSVDTQYF. The CDR3 DNA follows: TGTGCCAGCAGCAAAGTTGGCGAGACTAGCGGGAGTGTAGATACGCAGTATTTT. The rearrangement links TRBV21-1 to TRBJ2-3; the table names TRBD2, a call not compared with the DNA. TRBV21-1 is shown as a pseudogene. The CDR3 runs 18 residues.

The chain is built from TRBV12-3 or TRBV12-4 and TRBJ2-3, with TRBD1 as a possible D gene (7 bases). Trimming left V 2 bases short and J 5 bases short, with 17 bases between. The CDR3 runs 16 residues. The CDR3 region has the DNA TGTGCCAGCAGTTTAAGGGGGCGGGGACCGGGAGATACGCAGTATTTT. It encodes CASSLRGRGPGDTQYF.

This chain connects TRBV18 to TRBJ2-5; D unclear. Trimming stripped 2 bases from V and 2 bases from J, with 6 bases between. The length of the CDR3 is 13 residues. From germline, CDR1 is KGHSH and CDR2 LQKENI. The CDR3 loop is CASSPDTQETQYF. The CDR3 DNA reads TGTGCCAGCTCACCAGACACACAAGAGACCCAGTACTTC.

CDR3 nucleotides: TGCAGTGCTCCTAGCGAGACCGTAAGCACAGATACGCAGTATTTT. Translated: CSAPSETVSTDTQYF. The rearrangement links TRBV20-1 to TRBJ2-3, with a possible D match to TRBD2 (6 bases). V was clipped by 5 bases and J by 0 bases, with 15 bases between them. The CDR3 contains 15 residues. CDR1 and CDR2 (germline): DFQATT, SNEGSKA (reference sequence).

The V and J genes are TRBV6-2 or TRBV6-3 and TRBJ2-3; D remains ambiguous. Trimming shortened V by 8 bases and J by 2 bases, and 17 bases separated the two germline ends. The CDR3 runs 15 residues. Germline V CDR1 and CDR2: MNHEY, SVGEGT. CDR3 protein: CASSFQATTTDTQYF. DNA of the CDR3: TGTGCCAGCTCCTTCCAGGCTACCACCACAGATACGCAGTATTTT.

This chain uses TRBV7-2 with TRBJ2-7; 9 nucleotides agree with TRBD1. CDR3 length equals 15 residues. V trimming: 1 base; J trimming: 2 bases; junction bases outside the gene matches: 3. CDR1 and CDR2 (germline): SGHTA, FQGNSA. The CDR3 DNA is TGTGCCAGCAGCTTAGAAGGGACAGGGACCTACGAGCAGTACTTC. It codes for CASSLEGTGTYEQYF.

The V and J genes are TRBV19 and TRBJ1-1; D is perhaps TRBD1 (6 bases). V was shortened by 5 bases and J by 5 bases, with 12 bases between the two germline ends. The CDR3 sequence is 13 residues long. CDR1 and CDR2 from the germline V gene are LNHDA and SQIVND (reference sequence). The CDR3 reads CASSAYRATEAFF. The DNA of the CDR3 is TGTGCCAGTAGTGCATACAGGGCGACTGAAGCTTTCTTT.

This chain connects TRBV6-2 or TRBV6-3 to TRBJ2-3, with 7 bases aligning to TRBD2. J gave up 6 bases and V 4 bases, and 7 bases lay outside the gene matches. Germline-derived CDR1 and CDR2 are MNHEY and SVGEGT. This CDR3 has 14 amino acids. CDR3 in DNA: TGTGCCAGCAGTTCCATGACTAGCAGGGATACGCAGTATTTT. Its translation is CASSSMTSRDTQYF.

This clonotype was found a few times. The chain combines TRBV2 with TRBJ2-3, with 7 bases matching TRBD1. From germline, CDR1 is SNHLY and CDR2 FYNNEI. The V segment lost 6 bases and the J segment 5 bases; nucleotides outside the gene matches: 8. This CDR3 has 14 residues. The chain's CDR3 is CASSLQGQEDTQYF. The CDR3 region has the DNA TGTGCCAGCAGCCTACAGGGGCAAGAAGATACGCAGTATTTT.

This clonotype was counted between two and nine times. The gene calls are TRBV28 and TRBJ2-7, with 7 bases aligning to TRBD2. Trimming took 3 bases from V and 2 from J; bases not matched to a gene: 7. The CDR3 totals 15 residues. The germline V gene has CDR1 MDHEN and CDR2 SYDVKM. The CDR3 loop is CASSFGGVRAYEQYF. DNA for the CDR3: TGTGCCAGCAGTTTTGGGGGGGTAAGGGCCTACGAGCAGTACTTC.

The chain has TRBV7-9 and TRBJ2-1, with D unresolved. CDR3 length equals 16 residues. Germline values: CDR1 SEHNR, CDR2 FQNEAQ (reference sequence). Trimming took off 5 bases at V and 0 bases at J, with 14 bases between the two ends. The CDR3 loop reads CASSIPKISSYNEQFF. As DNA, the CDR3 is TGTGCCAGCAGCATCCCTAAAATAAGCTCCTACAATGAGCAGTTCTTC.

The rearrangement links TRBV23-1 to TRBJ1-2; 11 bases match TRBD1. TRBV23-1 is known as an ORF, though its function is uncertain. The J segment lost 4 bases and the V segment lost 8 bases, leaving 18 bases of the junction unmatched. The length of the CDR3 is 18 residues. CDR3 sequence: CASPNARDRGRKIYGYTF. The CDR3 DNA follows: TGCGCCAGCCCTAATGCACGGGACAGGGGGAGGAAAATCTATGGCTACACCTTC.

V and J are TRBV18 and TRBJ2-3, with 10 bases that match TRBD2. The CDR3 covers 17 residues. Germline trimming cut 3 bases from V and 4 bases from J; bases unmatched to any gene: 10. Per the germline V gene, CDR1 is KGHSH and CDR2 is LQKENI. Here the CDR3 reads CASSPRLAGVSPDTQYF. CDR3 bases: TGTGCCAGCTCACCGAGGCTAGCGGGAGTCTCCCCAGATACGCAGTATTTT. The entire variable domain, with the rest obtained from reference TRBV18 and TRBJ2-3, is as follows: NAGVMQNPRHLVRRRGQEARLRCSPMKGHSHVYWYRQLPEEGLKFMVYLQKENIIDESGMPKERFSAEFPKEGPSILRIQQVVRGDSAAYFCASSPRLAGVSPDTQYFGPGTRLTVL.

The chain has TRBV4-3 and TRBJ2-7; tentatively, D is TRBD2 (5 bases). The CDR3 covers 15 residues. Germline V lookup: CDR1 LGHNA, CDR2 YSLEER. The V end was cut by 0 bases, the J end by 2 bases, with 11 bases between. The CDR3 reads CASSQDLGVTYEQYF. For the CDR3, the DNA is TGCGCCAGCAGCCAAGATCTGGGAGTGACCTACGAGCAGTACTTC.

The rearrangement joins TRBV12-3 or TRBV12-4 to TRBJ2-1; 8 nucleotides align to TRBD1. Losses at the gene ends were 6 bases for V and 0 bases for J; bases not matched to a gene: 7. The CDR3 contains 16 residues. Here the CDR3 DNA reads TGTGCCAGCAGCTCAGGGGGCTTCAGCTCCTACAATGAGCAGTTCTTC. It specifies CASSSGGFSSYNEQFF.

This clonotype has just a few counts. The V gene is TRBV12-3 or TRBV12-4, the J gene TRBJ2-1; a weak D match, TRBD1 (5 bases). Trimming stripped 6 bases from V and 4 bases from J, with 19 bases between. CDR3 length equals 16 residues. The CDR3 here is CASRPSSGFYYNEQFF. The CDR3 nucleotides are TGTGCCAGCAGGCCATCCTCAGGGTTTTATTACAATGAGCAGTTCTTC.

The J gene is TRBJ2-1, the V gene TRBV6-2 or TRBV6-3, with 15 nucleotides matching TRBD2. Germline lookup yields CDR1 MNHEY and CDR2 SVGEGT. The ends lost 6 bases at V and 7 bases at J; junction bases unmatched: 4. CDR3 length equals 15 residues. The CDR3 spells CASRRGTSGGNEQFF. CDR3 in DNA: TGTGCCAGCAGACGCGGGACTAGCGGGGGGAATGAGCAGTTCTTC.